A single sample gave rise to the 5 T cell receptor beta chains below, sequenced in a study of Tregs in tolerant kidney transplant recipients. Using immunoSEQ multiplex PCR, the repertoire was profiled, and TCRdb retains in-frame clones only, with some absent. The table lists some 80,000 clones, more than 95% of them singletons. The sequences come from CD4+ T cells from blood, collected before the transplant. The receptors shown here come from a human donor who received a combined kidney and bone marrow transplant.

This clone was recorded once. The chain joins TRBV9 to TRBJ1-6; no definite D call. Germline V gene sequence: CDR1 SGDLS, CDR2 YYNGEE. The CDR3 sequence is 13 residues long. Deletions cut 3 bases from V and 11 bases from J, with 12 bases between. For the CDR3, the DNA is TGTGCCAGCAGCGGCGGGTCAGGAGCACCCCTCCACTTT. Amino acid sequence: CASSGGSGAPLHF.

The chain employs TRBV2 and TRBJ2-5; TRBD2 might be the D (6 bases). This CDR3 has 17 residues. Germline V gene sequence: CDR1 SNHLY, CDR2 FYNNEI. Trimming left V 4 bases short and J 0 bases short, with 18 bases between. The CDR3 protein is CASSVRGRGTYQETQYF. CDR3 coding DNA: TGTGCCAGCAGTGTGCGAGGACGGGGGACCTACCAAGAGACCCAGTACTTC.

The chain joins TRBV29-1 to TRBJ2-7, with 10 bases matching TRBD2. CDR3 length: 15 residues. Germline values: CDR1 SQVTM, CDR2 ANQGSEA. Trimming took 1 base from V and 5 from J; bases not matched to a gene: 8. Written as DNA, the CDR3 is TGCAGCGTTGAAGGGGGGCTAGCGGGAGACGACGAGCAGTACTTC. The encoded protein is CSVEGGLAGDDEQYF.

The chain recombines TRBV9 with TRBJ2-3; 9 bases match TRBD2. Germline CDR1 is SGDLS and CDR2 is YYNGEE. The CDR3 covers 18 residues. Trimming at V came to 4 bases and at J to 2 bases, leaving 14 bases not matched to a gene. The CDR3, as DNA: TGTGCCAGCAGCCCTCGAATTGAGCGGGGGGCTTACACAGATACGCAGTATTTT. Protein sequence: CASSPRIERGAYTDTQYF.

This clone showed up just once. The gene calls are TRBV30 and TRBJ1-3, with D perhaps TRBD1 (5 bases). V lost 2 bases and J 0 bases, leaving 14 bases between the germline ends. This CDR3 contains 16 residues. In germline, CDR1 is GTSNPN, CDR2 SVGIG (reference sequence). DNA of the CDR3: TGTGCCTGGAGTCTGGGGCTATCCTCCTCTGGAAACACCATATATTTT. It translates to CAWSLGLSSSGNTIYF.